A single sample is the source of the 4 T cell receptor beta chains below, sequenced in a study of T cell repertoires in cytomegalovirus infection. Via MiXCR, TCRdb re-called the reads, giving one row per CDR3 protein. The data contain approximately 590,000 distinct CDR3 sequences, roughly 42% of them singletons. Which antigens these TCRs recognize remains unknown. Here the sequenced sample was cultured PBMCs, taken from culture after CMV antigen stimulation. These receptors came from a human donor in good health (CMV status not recorded). Some clones in this sample may be carry-over from other donors' samples.

Here the CDR3 DNA reads TGTGCCAGTAGTATGCTAGACATCGGTGAGCAGTTCTTC. This encodes CASSMLDIGEQFF. The V call is TRBV19, the J call TRBJ2-1; no clear D. Germline CDR1 and CDR2: LNHDA and SQIVND (reference sequence). This CDR3 region has 13 residues. V was pared by 3 bases and J by 9 bases, with 12 bases between.

This clonotype has just a few counts. The V and J genes are TRBV7-8 and TRBJ2-1; the match to TRBD1 covers 7 bases. Germline CDR1 SGHVS, CDR2 FQNEAQ. This CDR3 is 16 amino acids long. The junction had 15 bases not matched to a gene; V was cut back by 5 bases and J by 8 bases. The CDR3: CASSPPGQGVRDEQFF. Here the CDR3 DNA reads TGTGCCAGCAGCCCCCCCGGGCAGGGGGTTCGGGATGAGCAGTTCTTC.

The rearrangement uses TRBV20-1 and TRBJ2-1; possibly TRBD2 for D (5 bases). The germline V gene has CDR1 DFQATT and CDR2 SNEGSKA (reference sequence). V shed 7 bases and J shed 7 bases, with 17 bases lying between them. The CDR3 spans 13 residues. The CDR3 protein is CSGIRGLGNEQFF. The DNA for the CDR3 is TGCAGTGGGATTCGGGGTCTGGGTAATGAGCAGTTCTTC.

The chain is built from TRBV11-2 and TRBJ2-5; D is uncertain. The germline gives CDR1 SGHAT, CDR2 FQNNGV. This CDR3 spans 16 amino acids. Between the trimmed V and J ends, which lost 0 bases and 5 bases, there was a span of 16 bases. The CDR3 loop reads CASSLDLRSRWETQYF. CDR3 in DNA: TGTGCCAGCAGCTTAGATCTGCGGAGCCGATGGGAGACCCAGTACTTC.